Reported below is one T cell receptor (beta chain). Its antigen is still unknown. The data were taken from a study of T cell responses to AZD1222 COVID-19 vaccine. Overall study results and limits: With dominance at 160-218 and 743-854, vaccine-associated CD4 TCRs spanned spike. Breadth and depth of Spike-specific TCRs rose after two AZD1222 doses. The donor group comprised mostly white British people and more females; the analysis possibly underestimated clonal diversity.

The protocol was immunoSEQ multiplex PCR, while the TCRdb copy is restricted to in-frame clones and leaves out a portion. The table has 95,000 to 150,000 clones, roughly 88% seen once. Germline V CDR1 and CDR2: KGHDR, SFDVKD. This CDR3 spans 13 amino acids. The V and J ends lost 1 base and 6 bases respectively, with 7 bases between them. The sequenced sample was peripheral blood, obtained on day 0 of AZD1222 vaccination. The chain has TRBV24-1 and TRBJ2-3; possibly TRBD1 for D (5 bases). This sequence was found in an adult in good health. CDR3 sequence reads: CATSDFHRDTQYF. As DNA, the CDR3 is TGTGCCACCAGTGATTTCCACAGGGATACGCAGTATTTT.